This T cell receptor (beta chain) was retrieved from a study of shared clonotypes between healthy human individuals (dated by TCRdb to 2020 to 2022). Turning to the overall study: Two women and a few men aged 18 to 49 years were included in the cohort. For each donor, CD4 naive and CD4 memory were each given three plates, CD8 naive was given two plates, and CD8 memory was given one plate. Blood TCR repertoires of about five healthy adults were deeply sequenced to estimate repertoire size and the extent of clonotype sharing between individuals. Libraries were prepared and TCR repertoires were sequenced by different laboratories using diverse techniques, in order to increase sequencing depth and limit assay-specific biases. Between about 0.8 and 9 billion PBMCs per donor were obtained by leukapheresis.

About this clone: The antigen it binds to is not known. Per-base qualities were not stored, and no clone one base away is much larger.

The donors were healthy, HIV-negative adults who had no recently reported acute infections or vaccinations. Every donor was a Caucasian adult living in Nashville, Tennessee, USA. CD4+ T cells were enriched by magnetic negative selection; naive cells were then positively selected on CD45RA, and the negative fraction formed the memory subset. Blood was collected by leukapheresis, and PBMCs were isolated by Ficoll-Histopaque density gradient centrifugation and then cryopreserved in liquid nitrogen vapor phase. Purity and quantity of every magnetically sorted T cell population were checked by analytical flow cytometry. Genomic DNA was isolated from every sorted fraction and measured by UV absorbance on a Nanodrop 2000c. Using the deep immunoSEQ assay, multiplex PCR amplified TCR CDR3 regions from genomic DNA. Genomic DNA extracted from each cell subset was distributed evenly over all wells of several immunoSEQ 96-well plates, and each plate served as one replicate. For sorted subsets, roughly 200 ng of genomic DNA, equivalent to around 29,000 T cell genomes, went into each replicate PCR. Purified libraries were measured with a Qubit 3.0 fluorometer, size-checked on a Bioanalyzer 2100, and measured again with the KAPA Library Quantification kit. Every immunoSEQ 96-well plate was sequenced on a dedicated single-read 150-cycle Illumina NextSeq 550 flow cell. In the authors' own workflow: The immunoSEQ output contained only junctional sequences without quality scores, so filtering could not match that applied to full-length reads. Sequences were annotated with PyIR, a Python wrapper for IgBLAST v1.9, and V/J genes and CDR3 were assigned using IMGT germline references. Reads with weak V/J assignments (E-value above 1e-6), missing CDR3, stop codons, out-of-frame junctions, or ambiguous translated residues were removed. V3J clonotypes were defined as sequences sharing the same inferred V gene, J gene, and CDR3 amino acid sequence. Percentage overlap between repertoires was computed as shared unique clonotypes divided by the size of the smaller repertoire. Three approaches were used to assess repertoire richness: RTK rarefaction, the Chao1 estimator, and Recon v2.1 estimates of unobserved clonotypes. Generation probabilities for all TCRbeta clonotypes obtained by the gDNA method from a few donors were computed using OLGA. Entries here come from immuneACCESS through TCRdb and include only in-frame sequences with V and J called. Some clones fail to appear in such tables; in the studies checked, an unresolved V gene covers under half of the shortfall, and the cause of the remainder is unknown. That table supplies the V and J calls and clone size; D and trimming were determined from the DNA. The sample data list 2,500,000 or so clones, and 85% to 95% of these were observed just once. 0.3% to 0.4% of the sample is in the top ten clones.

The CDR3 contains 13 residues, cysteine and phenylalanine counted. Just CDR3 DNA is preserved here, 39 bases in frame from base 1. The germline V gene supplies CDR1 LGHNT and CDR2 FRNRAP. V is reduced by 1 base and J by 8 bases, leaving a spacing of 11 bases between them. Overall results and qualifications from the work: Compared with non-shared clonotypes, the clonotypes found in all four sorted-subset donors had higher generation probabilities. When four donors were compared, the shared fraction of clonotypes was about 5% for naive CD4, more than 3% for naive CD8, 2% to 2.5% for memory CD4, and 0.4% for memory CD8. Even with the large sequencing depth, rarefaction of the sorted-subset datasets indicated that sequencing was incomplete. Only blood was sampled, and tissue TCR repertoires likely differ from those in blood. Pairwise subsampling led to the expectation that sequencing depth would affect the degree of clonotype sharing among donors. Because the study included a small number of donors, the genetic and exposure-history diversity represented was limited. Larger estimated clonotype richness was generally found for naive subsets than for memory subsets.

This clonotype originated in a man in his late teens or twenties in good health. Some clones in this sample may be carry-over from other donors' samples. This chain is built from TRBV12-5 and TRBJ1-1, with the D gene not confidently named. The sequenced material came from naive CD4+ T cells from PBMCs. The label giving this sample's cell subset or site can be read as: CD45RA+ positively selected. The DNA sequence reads TGTGCTAGTGGTTTGGGCCGCCCTGGGGAAGCTTTCTTT. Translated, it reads CASGLGRPGEAFF.